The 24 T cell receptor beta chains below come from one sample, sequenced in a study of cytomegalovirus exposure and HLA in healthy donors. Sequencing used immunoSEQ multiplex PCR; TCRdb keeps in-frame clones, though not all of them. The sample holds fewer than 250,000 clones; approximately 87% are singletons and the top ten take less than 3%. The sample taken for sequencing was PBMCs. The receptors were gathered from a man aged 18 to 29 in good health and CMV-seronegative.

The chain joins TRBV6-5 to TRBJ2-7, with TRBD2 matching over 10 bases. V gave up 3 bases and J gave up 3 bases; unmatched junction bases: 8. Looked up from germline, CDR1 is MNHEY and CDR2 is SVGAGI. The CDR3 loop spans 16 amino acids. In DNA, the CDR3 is TGTGCCAGCAGTTATGGGGCTAGCGGGGGATTCTACGAGCAGTACTTC. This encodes CASSYGASGGFYEQYF.

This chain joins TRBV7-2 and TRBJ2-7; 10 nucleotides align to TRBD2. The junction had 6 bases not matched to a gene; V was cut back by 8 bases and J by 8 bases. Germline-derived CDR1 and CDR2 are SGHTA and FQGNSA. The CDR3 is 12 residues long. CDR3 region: CASDLAGGQQYF. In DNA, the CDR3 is TGTGCCAGCGACTTAGCGGGAGGCCAGCAGTACTTC.

CDR3 loop: CASSDHRTDTQYF. CDR3 nucleotide sequence: TGCGCCAGCAGTGACCACAGGACAGATACGCAGTATTTT. The chain joins TRBV10-2 to TRBJ2-3, with D perhaps matching TRBD1 (5 bases). The CDR3 sequence is 13 residues long. CDR1 and CDR2 (germline): WSHSY, SAAADI. V was clipped by 3 bases and J by 3 bases, with 7 bases between them.

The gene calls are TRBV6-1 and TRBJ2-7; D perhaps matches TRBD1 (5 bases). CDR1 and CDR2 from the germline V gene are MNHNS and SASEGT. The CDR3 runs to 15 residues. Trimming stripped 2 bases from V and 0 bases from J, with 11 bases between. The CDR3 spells CASSELGPRSYEQYF. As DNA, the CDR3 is TGTGCCAGCAGTGAATTGGGGCCCCGCTCCTACGAGCAGTACTTC.

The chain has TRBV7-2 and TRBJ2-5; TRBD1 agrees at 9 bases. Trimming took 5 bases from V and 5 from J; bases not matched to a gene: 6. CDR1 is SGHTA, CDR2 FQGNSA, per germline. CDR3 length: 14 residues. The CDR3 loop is CASSRDRVGETQYF. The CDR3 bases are TGTGCCAGCAGCCGGGACAGGGTTGGGGAGACCCAGTACTTC.

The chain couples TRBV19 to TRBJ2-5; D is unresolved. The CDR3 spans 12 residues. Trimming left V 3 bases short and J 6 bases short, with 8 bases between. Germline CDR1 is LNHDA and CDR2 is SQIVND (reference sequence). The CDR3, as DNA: TGTGCCAGTAGTATTGGGCTACAGACCCAGTACTTC. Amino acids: CASSIGLQTQYF.

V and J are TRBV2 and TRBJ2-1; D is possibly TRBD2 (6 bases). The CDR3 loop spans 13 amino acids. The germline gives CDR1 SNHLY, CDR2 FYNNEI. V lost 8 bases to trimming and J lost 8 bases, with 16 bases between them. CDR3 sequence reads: CASSLAGRDEQFF. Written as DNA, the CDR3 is TGTGCCAGCTCCTTGGCGGGAAGGGATGAGCAGTTCTTC.

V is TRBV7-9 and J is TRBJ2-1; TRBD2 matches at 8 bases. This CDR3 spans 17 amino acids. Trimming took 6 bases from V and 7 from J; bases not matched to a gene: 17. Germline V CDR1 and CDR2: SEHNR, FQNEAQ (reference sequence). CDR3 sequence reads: CASRPRTSPEGRNEQFF. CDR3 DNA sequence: TGTGCCAGCAGACCACGGACTAGCCCCGAAGGGAGAAATGAGCAGTTCTTC.

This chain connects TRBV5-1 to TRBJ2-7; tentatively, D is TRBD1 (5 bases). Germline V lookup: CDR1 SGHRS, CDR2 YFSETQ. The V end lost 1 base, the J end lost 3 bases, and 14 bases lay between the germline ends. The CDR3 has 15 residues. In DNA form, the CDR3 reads TGCGCCAGCAGCTTGTCACAGGCCCTTGACTACGAGCAGTACTTC. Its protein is CASSLSQALDYEQYF.

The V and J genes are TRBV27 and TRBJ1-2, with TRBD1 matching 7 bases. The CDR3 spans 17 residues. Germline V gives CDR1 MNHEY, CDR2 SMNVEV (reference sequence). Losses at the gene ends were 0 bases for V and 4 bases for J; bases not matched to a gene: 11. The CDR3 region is CASSLSPGETGRYGYTF. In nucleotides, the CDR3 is TGTGCCAGCAGTTTATCCCCGGGGGAGACAGGGCGCTATGGCTACACCTTC.

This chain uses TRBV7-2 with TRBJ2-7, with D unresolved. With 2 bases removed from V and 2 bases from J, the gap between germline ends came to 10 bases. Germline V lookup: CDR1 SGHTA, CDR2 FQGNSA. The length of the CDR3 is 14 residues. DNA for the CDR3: TGTGCCAGCAGCTTAAACGTCGGAGCCTACGAGCAGTACTTC. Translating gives CASSLNVGAYEQYF.

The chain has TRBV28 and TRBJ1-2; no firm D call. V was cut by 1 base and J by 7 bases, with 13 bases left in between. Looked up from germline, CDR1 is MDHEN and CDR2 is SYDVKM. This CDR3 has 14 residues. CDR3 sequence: CASSLSTGWSGYTF. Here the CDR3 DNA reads TGTGCCAGCAGTTTATCAACGGGGTGGTCTGGCTACACCTTC.

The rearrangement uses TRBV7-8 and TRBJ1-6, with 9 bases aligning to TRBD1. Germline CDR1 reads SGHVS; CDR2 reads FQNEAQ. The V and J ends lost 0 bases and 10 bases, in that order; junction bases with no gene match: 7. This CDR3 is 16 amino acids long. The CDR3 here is CASSLAGGTGQSPLHF. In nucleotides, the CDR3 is TGTGCCAGCAGCTTAGCGGGGGGGACAGGGCAATCACCCCTCCACTTT.

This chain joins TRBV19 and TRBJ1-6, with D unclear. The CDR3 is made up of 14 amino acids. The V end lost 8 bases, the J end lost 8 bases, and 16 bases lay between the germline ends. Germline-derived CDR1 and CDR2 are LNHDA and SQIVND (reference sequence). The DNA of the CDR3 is TGTGCCAGTTCGGAGGGAGGATATTATTCACCCCTCCACTTT. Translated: CASSEGGYYSPLHF.

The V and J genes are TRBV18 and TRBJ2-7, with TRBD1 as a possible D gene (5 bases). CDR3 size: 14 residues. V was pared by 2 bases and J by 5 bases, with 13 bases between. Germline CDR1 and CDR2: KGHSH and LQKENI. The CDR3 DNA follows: TGTGCCAGCTCACCAACGGCCAGGGTAGACGAGCAGTACTTC. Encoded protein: CASSPTARVDEQYF.

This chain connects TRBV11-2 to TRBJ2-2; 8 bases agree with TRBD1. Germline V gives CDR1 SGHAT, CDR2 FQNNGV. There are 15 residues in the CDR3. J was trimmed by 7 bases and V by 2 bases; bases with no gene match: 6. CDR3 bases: TGTGCCAGCAGCTTAAACGCAGGGGGCCTCGGGGAGCTGTTTTTT. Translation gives CASSLNAGGLGELFF.

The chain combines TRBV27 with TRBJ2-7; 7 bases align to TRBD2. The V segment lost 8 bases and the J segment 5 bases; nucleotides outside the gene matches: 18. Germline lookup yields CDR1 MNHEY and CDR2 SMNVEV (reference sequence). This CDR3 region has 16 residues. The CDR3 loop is CASCPGLAAPFHEQYF. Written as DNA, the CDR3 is TGTGCCAGCTGCCCCGGTCTAGCGGCGCCGTTCCACGAGCAGTACTTC.

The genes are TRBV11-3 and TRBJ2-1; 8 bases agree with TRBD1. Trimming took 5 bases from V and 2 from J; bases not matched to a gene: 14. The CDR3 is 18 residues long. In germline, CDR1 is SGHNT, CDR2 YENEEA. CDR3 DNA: TGTGCCAGCAGCCTTGGACAGGGCAAAGGGGGGACCTACAATGAGCAGTTCTTC. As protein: CASSLGQGKGGTYNEQFF.

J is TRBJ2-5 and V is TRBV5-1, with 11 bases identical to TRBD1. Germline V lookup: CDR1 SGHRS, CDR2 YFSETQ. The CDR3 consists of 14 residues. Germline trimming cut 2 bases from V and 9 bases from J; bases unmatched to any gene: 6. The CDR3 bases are TGCGCCAGCAGCTTCGAAGGGACAGGGGGAGCCCAGTACTTC. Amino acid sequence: CASSFEGTGGAQYF.

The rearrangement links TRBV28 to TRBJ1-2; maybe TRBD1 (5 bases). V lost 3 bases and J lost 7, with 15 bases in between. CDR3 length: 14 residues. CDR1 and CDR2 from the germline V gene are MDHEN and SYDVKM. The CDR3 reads CASSFYTQGVGYTF. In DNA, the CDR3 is TGTGCCAGCAGTTTTTATACCCAAGGGGTTGGCTACACCTTC.

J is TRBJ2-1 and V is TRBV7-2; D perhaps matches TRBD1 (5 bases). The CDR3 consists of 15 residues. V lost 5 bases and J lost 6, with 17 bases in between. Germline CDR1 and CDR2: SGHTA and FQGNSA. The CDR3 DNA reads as TGTGCCAGCAGCCAAGCCAGGGCCTGGGGCAATGAGCAGTTCTTC. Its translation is CASSQARAWGNEQFF.

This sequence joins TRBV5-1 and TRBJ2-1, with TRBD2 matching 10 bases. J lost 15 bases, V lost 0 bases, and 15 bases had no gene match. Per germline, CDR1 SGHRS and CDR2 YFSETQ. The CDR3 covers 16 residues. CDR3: CASSLAREGLAVVLFF. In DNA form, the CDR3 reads TGCGCCAGCAGCTTGGCTCGGGAAGGACTAGCGGTGGTGCTGTTCTTC. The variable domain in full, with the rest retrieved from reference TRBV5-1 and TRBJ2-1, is KAGVTQTPRYLIKTRGQQVTLSCSPISGHRSVSWYQQTPGQGLQFLFEYFSETQRNKGNFPGRFSGRQFSNSRSEMNVSTLELGDSALYLCASSLAREGLAVVLFFGPGTRLTVL.

The CDR3 DNA sequence: TGTGCCAGCAGCGTGGGTGGGACAGGGGACGAGACCCAGTACTTC. Its protein is CASSVGGTGDETQYF. The rearrangement joins TRBV9 to TRBJ2-5; 10 bases fit TRBD1. Per germline, CDR1 SGDLS and CDR2 YYNGEE. The V and J ends lost 2 bases and 5 bases, in that order; junction bases with no gene match: 6. The CDR3 is 15 amino acids. The whole variable domain, remainder taken from reference TRBV9 and TRBJ2-5, is DSGVTQTPKHLITATGQRVTLRCSPRSGDLSVYWYQQSLDQGLQFLIQYYNGEERAKGNILERFSAQQFPDLHSELNLSSLELGDSALYFCASSVGGTGDETQYFGPGTRLLVL.

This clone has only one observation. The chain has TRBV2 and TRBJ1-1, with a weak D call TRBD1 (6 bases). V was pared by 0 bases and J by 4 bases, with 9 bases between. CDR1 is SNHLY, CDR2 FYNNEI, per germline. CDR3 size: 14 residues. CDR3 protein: CASSEARGPTEAFF. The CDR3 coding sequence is TGTGCCAGCAGTGAAGCGCGGGGGCCCACTGAAGCTTTCTTT.